One sample yielded the 12 T cell receptor beta chains listed below, sequenced in a study of cytomegalovirus exposure and HLA in healthy donors. PCR used 60 Vbeta primers and 13 Jbeta primers. Profiling relied on immunoSEQ multiplex PCR, and the TCRdb table lists in-frame clones only, not all of them. Here the sample table reports about 170,000 clones. The sequenced material came from PBMCs. The receptor set was obtained from a woman under 30 in good health and CMV-seropositive.

This sequence joins TRBV4-1 and TRBJ2-7, with 15 bases fitting TRBD2. CDR1 is MGHRA and CDR2 is YSYEKL in the germline V gene. Trimming took 1 base from V and 0 from J; bases not matched to a gene: 7. The CDR3 contains 19 residues. The CDR3 region is CASSQVYGTSGGRSYEQYF. The CDR3 DNA sequence: TGCGCCAGCAGCCAAGTATATGGGACTAGCGGGGGGCGCTCCTACGAGCAGTACTTC.

The CDR3: CAWTHTDTQYF. The CDR3 DNA is TGTGCCTGGACCCACACAGATACGCAGTATTTT. The V and J genes are TRBV30 and TRBJ2-3; D gene ambiguous. This CDR3 comprises 11 residues. V was shortened by 4 bases and J by 2 bases, with 4 bases between the two germline ends. Germline V gene sequence: CDR1 GTSNPN, CDR2 SVGIG (reference sequence).

V gene TRBV11-2 combines with J gene TRBJ2-3; D might be TRBD1 (6 bases). Germline CDR1 reads SGHAT; CDR2 reads FQNNGV. With 4 bases removed from V and 6 bases from J, the gap between germline ends came to 14 bases. The CDR3 is 14 residues long. CDR3 nucleotides: TGTGCCAGCAGCTCTAGACAGGCTCGGGATACGCAGTATTTT. Translating it yields CASSSRQARDTQYF.

This rearrangement joins TRBV7-8 to TRBJ1-2, with D perhaps matching TRBD1 (6 bases). Germline V gene lookup returns CDR1 SGHVS and CDR2 FQNEAQ. Trimming removed 5 bases at V and 7 bases at J, with 23 bases between. This CDR3 region has 16 residues. In DNA form, the CDR3 reads TGTGCCAGCAGCAAAAGGTCGGGACACCAGTGGGGTGGCTACACCTTC. Translated, it gives CASSKRSGHQWGGYTF.

The V and J genes are TRBV10-2 and TRBJ2-1, with a tentative D call TRBD2 (5 bases). The CDR3 runs 15 residues. Germline CDR1 reads WSHSY; CDR2 reads SAAADI. V was cut by 9 bases and J by 6 bases, with 21 bases left in between. The CDR3 DNA sequence: TGCGCCAGTTCCTCTAGCCGGCTGATCGGCAATGAGCAGTTCTTC. Residues: CASSSSRLIGNEQFF.

About this clone: The sample contains more than one DNA sequence encoding this CDR3. This chain uses TRBV5-1 with TRBJ1-1; D uncertain. The CDR3 has 14 amino acids. The ends were cut back, 0 bases at V and 3 bases at J, with 9 bases in the middle. CDR1 and CDR2 (germline): SGHRS, YFSETQ. The CDR3 protein is CASSLAGWDTEAFF. The CDR3 coding sequence is TGCGCCAGCAGCTTGGCGGGGTGGGACACTGAAGCTTTCTTT.

CDR3 sequence reads: CASSWWRGKAENTEAFF. CDR3 nucleotides: TGTGCCAGCAGCTGGTGGCGGGGAAAAGCGGAGAACACTGAAGCTTTCTTT. The chain recombines TRBV5-6 with TRBJ1-1; the D is unclear. The V end lost 3 bases, the J end lost 1 base, and 19 bases lay between the germline ends. This CDR3 has 17 amino acids. Germline CDR1 reads SGHDT; CDR2 reads YYEEEE.

This chain connects TRBV5-1 to TRBJ2-1; 8 nucleotides match TRBD2. This CDR3 has 14 residues. V was pared by 5 bases and J by 1 base, with 2 bases of the junction left unmatched. CDR1 is SGHRS, CDR2 YFSETQ, per germline. CDR3 region: CASSGLASYNEQFF. The CDR3 region has the DNA TGCGCCAGCAGTGGACTAGCTTCCTACAATGAGCAGTTCTTC.

The V call is TRBV6-1, the J call TRBJ1-5, with D tentatively TRBD1 (5 bases). V lost 0 bases to trimming and J lost 9 bases, with 15 bases between them. This CDR3 is 15 amino acids long. Germline V gives CDR1 MNHNS, CDR2 SASEGT. This CDR3 reads CASSEAGVSLSPQHF. The CDR3 nucleotides read TGTGCCAGCAGTGAAGCAGGGGTCTCCCTTTCGCCCCAGCATTTT.

V gene TRBV19 combines with J gene TRBJ2-3; 10 bases are shared with TRBD2. V lost 3 bases and J lost 6; bases outside the gene matches: 15. The CDR3 contains 18 residues. Germline V gene sequence: CDR1 LNHDA, CDR2 SQIVND (reference sequence). The CDR3 coding sequence is TGTGCCAGTAGTATCGGTTGGACGGGACTAGCGAAGGAGGATACGCAGTATTTT. Residues: CASSIGWTGLAKEDTQYF. Combining the CDR3 with reference TRBV19 and TRBJ2-3 gives the whole variable domain DGGITQSPKYLFRKEGQNVTLSCEQNLNHDAMYWYRQDPGQGLRLIYYSQIVNDFQKGDIAEGYSVSREKKESFPLTVTSAQKNPTAFYLCASSIGWTGLAKEDTQYFGPGTRLTVL.

V and J are TRBV28 and TRBJ1-2; 9 bases match TRBD1. Germline-derived CDR1 and CDR2 are MDHEN and SYDVKM. V dropped 5 bases and J dropped 4; count of bases not matched to a gene: 8. The CDR3 contains 15 residues. CDR3 residues: CASSPGTGTFYGYTF. CDR3 DNA: TGTGCCAGCAGTCCCGGGACAGGGACCTTCTATGGCTACACCTTC.

The chain links TRBV5-6 to TRBJ1-3; no clear D gene. The CDR3 is 15 amino acids. The ends were cut back, 0 bases at V and 4 bases at J, with 11 bases in the middle. CDR1 SGHDT and CDR2 YYEEEE come from the germline V gene. The CDR3 nucleotides read TGTGCCAGCAGCTTGGCCCTCACGGAGGGAAACACCATATATTTT. Encoded protein: CASSLALTEGNTIYF.